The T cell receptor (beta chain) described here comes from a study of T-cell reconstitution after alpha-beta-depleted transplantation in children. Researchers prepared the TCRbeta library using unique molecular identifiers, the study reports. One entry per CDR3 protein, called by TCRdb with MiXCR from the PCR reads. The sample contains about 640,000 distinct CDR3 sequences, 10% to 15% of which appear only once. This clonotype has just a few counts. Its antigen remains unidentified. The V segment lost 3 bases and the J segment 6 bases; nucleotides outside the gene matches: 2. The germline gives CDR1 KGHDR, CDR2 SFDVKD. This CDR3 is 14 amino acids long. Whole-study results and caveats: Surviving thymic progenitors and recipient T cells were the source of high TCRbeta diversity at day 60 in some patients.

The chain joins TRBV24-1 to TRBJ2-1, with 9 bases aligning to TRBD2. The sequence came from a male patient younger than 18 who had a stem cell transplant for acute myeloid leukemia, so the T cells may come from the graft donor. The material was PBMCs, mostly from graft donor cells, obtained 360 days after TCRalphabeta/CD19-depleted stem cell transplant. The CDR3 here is CATSDPTSGNEQFF. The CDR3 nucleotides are TGTGCCACCAGTGATCCGACTAGCGGCAATGAGCAGTTCTTC.